This TCR beta chain derives from a study of naive and memory T cell subsets. A UMI-containing oligonucleotide was joined by 3' ligation to the TCR cDNA template. The germline V gene has CDR1 SNHLY and CDR2 FYNNEI. The CDR3 covers 21 residues. The J segment lost 8 bases and the V segment lost 2 bases, leaving 26 bases of the junction unmatched. The SP2 primer and nested alpha and beta constant region primers amplified ligated cDNA in four rounds. MiXCR, applied by TCRdb to the 5' RACE reads, yields one record per CDR3 protein. This table holds about 62,000 distinct CDR3 sequences, 6.5% to 9% found once. This clonotype has a handful of counts.

The TCR sequence derives from a female donor in good health. The chain combines TRBV2 with TRBJ2-1; 8 bases map to TRBD2. The CDR3 DNA sequence: TGTGCCAGCAGTGAATTACCCGGATGGAAGTTCCTTAGCGGGACGGTCGATGAGCAGTTCTTC. Its translation: CASSELPGWKFLSGTVDEQFF.